Detailed here is one TCR beta chain. This record belongs to a study of Ad26.COV2.S vaccination and SARS-CoV-2 variants. CDR1 is LNHNV and CDR2 is YYDKDF in the germline V gene (reference sequence). The length of the CDR3 is 14 residues. After removal of 3 bases from V and 7 bases from J, the junction contained 8 bases not matched to a gene. Method: immunoSEQ multiplex PCR; TCRdb's copy keeps in-frame clones and lacks some. Of about 480,000 clones in the sample, approximately 90% were seen once. Treatment noted: around 19 received Ad26.COV2.S at low or high dose, single or two shots; about 5 received placebo; per-sample allocation not given. Material that was analyzed had been drawn on day 63 after the first vaccine or placebo injection.

The receptor comes from a person aged 18 to 59 who received the Ad26.COV2.S COVID-19 vaccine or a placebo. V gene TRBV15 combines with J gene TRBJ1-1; 7 positions agree with TRBD1. The source was peripheral blood, collected in a trial of Ad26.COV2.S vaccine versus placebo. Here the CDR3 DNA reads TGTGCCACCAGCAGGGGAACAGGGGCGATTGAAGCTTTCTTT. It encodes CATSRGTGAIEAFF.